This TCR beta chain derives from a study of blood T cell repertoires in COVID-19. The wider study: Samples came from the United States, Italy and Spain, spanning acute and convalescent COVID-19. The analysed material was cDNA or gDNA that came from T cells, B-cell-depleted T cells, or PBMCs.

In the authors' methods: Amplifying reference gene primers gave estimates of nucleated cell counts. TCRdb keeps only in-frame clones here, not all; method: immunoSEQ multiplex PCR. V and J calls and clone size are those listed in that table; D and trimming were worked out from the DNA. The table includes about 240,000 clones, about 90% detected once. This clone was recorded only once. Looked up from germline, CDR1 is SNHLY and CDR2 is FYNNEI. Germline trimming cut 6 bases from V and 7 bases from J; bases unmatched to any gene: 0. The CDR3 consists of 10 residues. The origin of this receptor is a man aged 60 to 69 with acute or convalescent COVID-19. Sequencing was carried out using peripheral blood. The chain has TRBV2 and TRBJ2-7; 7 bases match TRBD2. The CDR3 nucleotides read TGTGCCAGCAGGGGAGGGGAGCAGTACTTC. Protein: CASRGGEQYF. Full variable domain (remainder filled in from reference TRBV2 and TRBJ2-7): EPEVTQTPSHQVTQMGQEVILRCVPISNHLYFYWYRQILGQKVEFLVSFYNNEISEKSEIFDDQFSVERPDGSNFTLKIRSTKLEDSAMYFCASRGGEQYFGPGTRLTVT.